This TCR beta chain is drawn from a study of blood T cell repertoires in COVID-19. At the level of the study: In each case, the material was cDNA or gDNA derived from T cells, B-cell-depleted T cells, or PBMCs.

This CDR3 is built from 13 residues. Per the germline V gene, CDR1 is MNHEY and CDR2 is SVGAGI. V was pared by 1 base and J by 5 bases, with 7 bases between. Per the authors' pipeline: How many nucleated cells were present was estimated from reference gene primer amplification. The table came from immunoSEQ multiplex PCR; TCRdb's copy has only in-frame clones and leaves some out. V and J calls and clone size are as listed in that table; D and trimming were resolved from the DNA. The sample shows roughly 260,000 clones, about nine tenths of them seen only once. In Seattle, patients joined the study during active infection and were tracked longitudinally.

The source is a person aged 18 to 29 with COVID-19, enrolled during active disease. The sequenced sample was peripheral blood. This chain joins TRBV6-5 and TRBJ2-3; D not resolved. CDR3 DNA: TGTGCCAGCAGTTACTTTACGGGAGATACGCAGTATTTT. It encodes CASSYFTGDTQYF.